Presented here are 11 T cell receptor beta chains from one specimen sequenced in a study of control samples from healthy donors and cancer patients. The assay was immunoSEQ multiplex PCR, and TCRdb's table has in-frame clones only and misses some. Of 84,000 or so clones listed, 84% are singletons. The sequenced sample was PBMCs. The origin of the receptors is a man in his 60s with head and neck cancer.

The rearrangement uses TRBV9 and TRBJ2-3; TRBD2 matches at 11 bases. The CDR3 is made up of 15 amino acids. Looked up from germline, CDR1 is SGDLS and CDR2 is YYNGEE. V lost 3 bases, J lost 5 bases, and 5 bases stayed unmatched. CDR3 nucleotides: TGTGCCAGCAGCGCCGCGGGACTAGCGGTAGATACGCAGTATTTT. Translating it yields CASSAAGLAVDTQYF.

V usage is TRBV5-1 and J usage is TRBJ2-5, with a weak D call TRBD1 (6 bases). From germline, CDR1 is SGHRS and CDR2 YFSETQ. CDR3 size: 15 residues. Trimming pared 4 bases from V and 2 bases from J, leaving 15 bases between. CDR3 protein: CASSQMTGEQETQYF. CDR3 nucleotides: TGCGCCAGCAGCCAAATGACAGGAGAACAAGAGACCCAGTACTTC.

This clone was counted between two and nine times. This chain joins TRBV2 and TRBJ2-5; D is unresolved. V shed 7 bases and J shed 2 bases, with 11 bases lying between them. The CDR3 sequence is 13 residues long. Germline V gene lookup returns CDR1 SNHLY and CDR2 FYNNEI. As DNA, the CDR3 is TGTGCCAGCACCCCCGAGGTGCAAGAGACCCAGTACTTC. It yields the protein CASTPEVQETQYF. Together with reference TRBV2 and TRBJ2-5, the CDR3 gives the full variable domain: EPEVTQTPSHQVTQMGQEVILRCVPISNHLYFYWYRQILGQKVEFLVSFYNNEISEKSEIFDDQFSVERPDGSNFTLKIRSTKLEDSAMYFCASTPEVQETQYFGPGTRLLVL.

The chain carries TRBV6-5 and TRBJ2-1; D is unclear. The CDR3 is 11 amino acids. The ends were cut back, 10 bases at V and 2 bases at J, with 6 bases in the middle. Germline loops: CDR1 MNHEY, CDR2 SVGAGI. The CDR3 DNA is TGTGCCACCTCGCCCTACAATGAGCAGTTCTTC. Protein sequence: CATSPYNEQFF.

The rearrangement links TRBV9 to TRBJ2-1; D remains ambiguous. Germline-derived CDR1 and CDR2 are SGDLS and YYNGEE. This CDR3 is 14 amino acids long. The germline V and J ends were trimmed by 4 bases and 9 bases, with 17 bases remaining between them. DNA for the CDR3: TGTGCCAGCAGCCCCCGGTTGAGTTCGATTGAGCAGTTCTTC. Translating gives CASSPRLSSIEQFF.

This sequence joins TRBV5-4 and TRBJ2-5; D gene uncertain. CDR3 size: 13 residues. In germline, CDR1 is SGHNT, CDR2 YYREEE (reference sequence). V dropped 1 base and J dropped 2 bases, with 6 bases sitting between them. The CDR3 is CASSLFGQETQYF. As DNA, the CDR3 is TGTGCCAGCAGCTTGTTCGGGCAAGAGACCCAGTACTTC.

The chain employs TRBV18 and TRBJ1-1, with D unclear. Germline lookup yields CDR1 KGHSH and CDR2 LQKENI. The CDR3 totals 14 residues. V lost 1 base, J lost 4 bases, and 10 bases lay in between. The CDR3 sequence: CASSPLPLGTEAFF. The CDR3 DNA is TGTGCCAGCTCACCACTCCCCTTGGGCACTGAAGCTTTCTTT.

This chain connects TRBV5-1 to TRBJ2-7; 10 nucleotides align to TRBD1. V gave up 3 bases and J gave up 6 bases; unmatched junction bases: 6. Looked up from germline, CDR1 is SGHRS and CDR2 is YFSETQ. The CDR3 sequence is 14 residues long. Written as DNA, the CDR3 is TGCGCCAGCAGCTGGGGGACAGGGGCCGCCGAGCAGTACTTC. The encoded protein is CASSWGTGAAEQYF.

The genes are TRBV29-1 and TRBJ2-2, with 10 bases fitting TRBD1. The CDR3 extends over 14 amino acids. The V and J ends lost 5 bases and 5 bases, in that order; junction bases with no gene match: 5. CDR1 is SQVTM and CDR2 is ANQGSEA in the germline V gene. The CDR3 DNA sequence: TGCAGCGTTTGGACAGGGGGTTTAACCGGGGAGCTGTTTTTT. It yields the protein CSVWTGGLTGELFF.

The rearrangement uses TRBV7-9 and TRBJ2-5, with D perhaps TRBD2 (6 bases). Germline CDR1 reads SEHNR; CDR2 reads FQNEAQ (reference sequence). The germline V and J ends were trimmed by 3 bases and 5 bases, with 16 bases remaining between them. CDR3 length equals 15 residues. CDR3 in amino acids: CASSLDLAESETQYF. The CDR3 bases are TGTGCCAGCAGCTTGGACTTAGCGGAAAGCGAGACCCAGTACTTC.

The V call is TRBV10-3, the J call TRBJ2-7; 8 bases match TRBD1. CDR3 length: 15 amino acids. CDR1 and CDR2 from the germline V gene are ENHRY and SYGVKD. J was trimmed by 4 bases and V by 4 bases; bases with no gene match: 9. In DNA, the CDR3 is TGTGCCATCAGTGGTACCGGGACAGGTATATACGAGCAGTACTTC. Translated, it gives CAISGTGTGIYEQYF.